These T cell receptor beta chains were read from a single sample in a study of T cells in Graves' hyperthyroidism and ophthalmopathy. TCRdb independently ran MiXCR on the multiplex PCR reads; one entry per CDR3 protein. The sample has about half a million distinct CDR3 sequences, roughly a sixth seen once; the top ten hold about 29%. Specimen: blood. The source of these receptors is a woman aged 25 to 39 with Graves' ophthalmopathy. The CDR3 runs from the conserved cysteine through the conserved F or W. The order of the fields is clone size, D gene, J gene, V gene, CDR3 protein, CDR3 DNA. A D gene is named only where the DNA matches it firmly. Not all rows give a size; the values are once, few, many and, for expanded clones, a class.

many	.	TRBJ1-4	TRBV30	CAWGRGAGNEKLFF	TGTGCCTGGGGGAGGGGGGCCGGCAATGAAAAACTGTTTTTT
few	.	TRBJ1-5	TRBV20-1	CSASYPYQPQHF	TGCAGTGCTAGTTATCCGTATCAGCCCCAGCATTTT
few	TRBD1	TRBJ1-1	TRBV10-3	CAISDPDDRGLSNGTEAFF	TGTGCCATCAGTGACCCCGACGACAGGGGGCTATCGAACGGCACTGAAGCTTTCTTT
many	.	TRBJ2-1	TRBV20-1	CSAPSVSTPNNEQFF	TGCAGTGCCCCAAGTGTCTCTACCCCGAACAATGAGCAGTTCTTC
.	TRBD2	TRBJ2-1	TRBV18	CASSPQELAGAYNEQFF	TGTGCCAGCTCACCACAAGAACTAGCGGGAGCCTACAATGAGCAGTTCTTC
few	TRBD1	TRBJ2-1	TRBV10-3	CAISDRFGDRPYNEQFF	TGTGCCATCAGTGACAGGTTTGGGGACAGGCCTTACAATGAGCAGTTCTTC
many	.	TRBJ2-3	TRBV29-1	CSVEDWQGSTDTQYF	TGCAGCGTTGAAGATTGGCAGGGGAGCACAGATACGCAGTATTTT
.	TRBD1	TRBJ2-2	TRBV2	CASSVQDRTTGELFF	TGTGCCAGCAGTGTCCAGGACAGGACCACCGGGGAGCTGTTTTTT
many	.	TRBJ2-1	TRBV4-2	CASSQIGADNEQFF	TGTGCCAGCAGCCAGATTGGGGCTGACAATGAGCAGTTCTTC
few	.	TRBJ1-1	TRBV7-9	CASSHINTEAFF	TGTGCCAGCAGCCATATCAACACTGAAGCTTTCTTT
.	.	TRBJ2-2	TRBV30	CAWRITGELFF	TGTGCCTGGAGAATCACCGGGGAGCTGTTTTTT
few	.	TRBJ2-7	TRBV7-9	CASSLGDAGNEQYF	TGTGCCAGCAGCTTAGGAGACGCTGGTAACGAGCAGTACTTC
.	TRBD1	TRBJ2-7	TRBV27	CASSFRQGAWEQYF	TGTGCCAGCAGTTTCAGACAGGGGGCATGGGAGCAGTACTTC
many	.	TRBJ2-1	TRBV7-6	CASSLALWVSNHNEQFF	TGTGCCAGCAGCTTAGCCCTATGGGTTAGCAACCACAATGAGCAGTTCTTC
many	TRBD1	TRBJ2-7	TRBV20-1	CSARAPSTLTGLSYEQYF	TGCAGTGCTAGAGCCCCTTCAACATTGACAGGGCTCTCCTACGAGCAGTACTTC
few	.	TRBJ1-5	TRBV18	CASSPAGVSGNQPQHF	TGTGCCAGCTCACCGGCGGGGGTCTCGGGCAATCAGCCCCAGCATTTT
.	.	TRBJ1-1	TRBV9	CASSNTGREAFF	TGTGCCAGCAGCAACACGGGACGAGAAGCTTTCTTT
many	TRBD1	TRBJ1-1	TRBV11-2	CASSSGTGGRNTEAFF	TGTGCCAGCAGCTCCGGGACAGGGGGAAGGAACACTGAAGCTTTCTTT
few	TRBD2	TRBJ2-1	TRBV6-1	CASSSPGGKTPSYNEQFF	TGTGCCAGCAGCTCCCCGGGGGGGAAGACACCCTCCTACAATGAGCAGTTCTTC
.	.	TRBJ1-2	TRBV5-6	CASSLAFEGTGYTF	TGTGCCAGCAGCTTGGCATTCGAAGGGACCGGCTACACCTTC
many	.	TRBJ2-1	TRBV5-1	CASSLARANEQFF	TGCGCCAGCAGCTTGGCCAGAGCAAATGAGCAGTTCTTC
.	TRBD1	TRBJ1-2	TRBV20-1	CSAAPGQKTYGYTF	TGCAGTGCCGCTCCGGGACAGAAGACCTATGGCTACACCTTC
few	.	TRBJ1-1	TRBV28	CASSAFTLGTEAFF	TGTGCCAGCAGTGCCTTCACCTTGGGCACTGAAGCTTTCTTT